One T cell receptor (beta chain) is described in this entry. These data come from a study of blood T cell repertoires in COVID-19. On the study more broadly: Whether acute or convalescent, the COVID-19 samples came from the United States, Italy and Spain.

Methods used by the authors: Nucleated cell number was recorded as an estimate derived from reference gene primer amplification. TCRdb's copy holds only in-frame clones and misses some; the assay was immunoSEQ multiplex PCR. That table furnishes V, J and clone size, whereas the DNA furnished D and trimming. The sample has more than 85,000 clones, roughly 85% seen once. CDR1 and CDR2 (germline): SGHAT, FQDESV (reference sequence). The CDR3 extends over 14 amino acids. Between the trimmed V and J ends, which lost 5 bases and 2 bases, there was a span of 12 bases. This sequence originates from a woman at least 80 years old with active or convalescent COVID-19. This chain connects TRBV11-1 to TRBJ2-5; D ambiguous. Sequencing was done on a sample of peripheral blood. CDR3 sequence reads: CASSLETAQETQYF. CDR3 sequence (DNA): TGTGCCAGCAGCCTAGAAACTGCGCAAGAGACCCAGTACTTC.